Included here is one TCR beta chain sequence, with context. Relative to the germline gene, one junction end is altered; a read error may explain this. TCRdb reprocessed the RT-PCR reads via MiXCR and lists one record per CDR3 protein. In the table there are a few hundred thousand distinct CDR3 sequences, around 11% of which are singletons. The sample originates from a study of response to subunit inactivated influenza vaccine. The CDR3 is 11 residues long. Germline CDR1 SQVTM, CDR2 ANQGSEA. The same sample was also used in a study of T cells expressing NK-cell markers. From that study: Production of TCR beta cDNA relied on 5'RACE template switching with UMIs.

The input for sequencing was PBMCs from blood, taken on the day of vaccination. This chain uses TRBV29-1 with TRBJ2-7; D remains ambiguous. This sequence was found in a man aged 50-60 years who received an inactivated influenza vaccine. For the CDR3, the DNA is TGCAGCGTTGACGTCGCCTACCAGCAGTACTTC. Its translation is CSVDVAYQQYF.